One sample yielded the 5 T cell receptor beta chains listed below, sequenced in a study of cytomegalovirus exposure and HLA in healthy donors. Primers for the PCR totalled 60 Vbeta and 13 Jbeta. Sequencing used immunoSEQ multiplex PCR; TCRdb keeps in-frame clones, though not all of them. The sample contains over 200,000 clones, around 73% of which appear only once. The sample taken for sequencing was PBMCs. These receptors originate from a male donor in good health and CMV-seronegative.

The CDR3 region is CASSLSPPGGSQETQYF. Here the CDR3 DNA reads TGTGCCAGCAGCTTATCCCCCCCGGGAGGGTCACAAGAGACCCAGTACTTC. This chain links TRBV5-5 with TRBJ2-5; TRBD2 aligns across 8 bases. The CDR3 runs 17 residues. In germline, CDR1 is SGHKS, CDR2 YYEKEE (reference sequence). The V and J ends lost 2 bases and 2 bases, in that order; junction bases with no gene match: 11.

The chain joins TRBV5-1 to TRBJ1-4; D uncertain. The CDR3 has 14 amino acids. Germline values: CDR1 SGHRS, CDR2 YFSETQ. V was shortened by 0 bases and J by 5 bases, with 8 bases between the two germline ends. The CDR3 loop reads CASSLAGQNEKLFF. Here the CDR3 DNA reads TGCGCCAGCAGCTTGGCTGGGCAGAATGAAAAACTGTTTTTT.

This clone was seen just once. The gene calls are TRBV7-9 and TRBJ2-7; 9 bases match TRBD2. From germline, CDR1 is SEHNR and CDR2 FQNEAQ (reference sequence). Germline trimming cut 7 bases from V and 1 base from J; bases unmatched to any gene: 8. The CDR3 is 15 residues long. The CDR3 is CASTEVLAGSYEQYF. The CDR3 region has the DNA TGTGCCAGCACGGAGGTCCTAGCGGGATCCTACGAGCAGTACTTC.

V and J are TRBV30 and TRBJ1-2; D unclear. The CDR3 length is 14 residues. Trimming pared 0 bases from V and 6 bases from J, leaving 14 bases between. Germline CDR1 is GTSNPN and CDR2 is SVGIG (reference sequence). The CDR3 DNA is TGTGCCTGGAGTGTTCCATTTTCGGGGAATGGCTACACCTTC. This codes for CAWSVPFSGNGYTF.

This clone was found once. The V gene is TRBV5-4, the J gene TRBJ2-5, with 9 bases aligning to TRBD1. Germline assignment: CDR1 SGHNT and CDR2 YYREEE (reference sequence). The CDR3 is 15 residues long. V was clipped by 2 bases and J by 4 bases; unmatched bases: 6. As DNA, the CDR3 is TGTGCCAGCAGCTTCCCCGGGACAGGGCGAGAGACCCAGTACTTC. It translates to CASSFPGTGRETQYF.